This is a list of T cell receptor beta chains from one sample in a study of PD-1 blockade in mismatch repair-deficient tumors. The method was immunoSEQ multiplex PCR; TCRdb's version includes in-frame clones alone and lacks a portion of them. The profile covers around 100,000 clones, with over 60% appearing a single time and 4% to 5% taken by the ten largest. This specimen was peripheral blood, taken approximately 64 weeks after starting pembrolizumab. Receptors were obtained from an adult with mismatch repair-deficient cancer. Each CDR3 is given with its conserved first and last residue. D genes are given only for firm matches. The size of a clone is reported for some rows only, either as once, few or many, or as a class for expanded clones.

CDR3aa: CAGGTSGNTGELFF
CDR3nt: TGTGCCGGAGGGACTAGCGGGAACACCGGGGAGCTGTTTTTT
j_gene: TRBJ2-2
abundance: -
d_gene: TRBD2
v_gene: TRBV10-3

CDR3aa: CASSRDRSETQYF
CDR3nt: TGTGCCAGCAGTAGGGACAGGTCAGAGACCCAGTACTTC
j_gene: TRBJ2-5
abundance: -
d_gene: TRBD1
v_gene: TRBV6-6

CDR3aa: CASSLGGTQTYGYTF
CDR3nt: TGTGCCAGCAGCTTGGGGGGGACGCAGACTTATGGCTACACCTTC
j_gene: TRBJ1-2
abundance: -
d_gene: -
v_gene: TRBV5-6

CDR3aa: CASSPGRGWTGLYQPQHF
CDR3nt: TGTGCCAGCAGCCCGGGGCGGGGATGGACAGGTCTGTATCAGCCCCAGCATTTT
j_gene: TRBJ1-5
abundance: -
d_gene: TRBD1
v_gene: TRBV5-4

CDR3aa: CASSMTAKYYEQYF
CDR3nt: TGTGCCAGTAGTATGACAGCCAAATACTACGAGCAGTACTTC
j_gene: TRBJ2-7
abundance: -
d_gene: -
v_gene: TRBV19

CDR3aa: CASSLTGTGGTEAFF
CDR3nt: TGTGCCAGCAGCTTAACCGGGACAGGGGGCACTGAAGCTTTCTTT
j_gene: TRBJ1-1
abundance: -
d_gene: TRBD1
v_gene: TRBV7-3

CDR3aa: CASSSGRPNNEQFF
CDR3nt: TGTGCCAGTAGCAGCGGGAGGCCAAACAATGAGCAGTTCTTC
j_gene: TRBJ2-1
abundance: -
d_gene: TRBD2
v_gene: TRBV19

CDR3aa: CASSLTDGQETQYF
CDR3nt: TGTGCCAGCTCACTAACCGACGGACAAGAGACCCAGTACTTC
j_gene: TRBJ2-5
abundance: -
d_gene: -
v_gene: TRBV18

CDR3aa: CASGSTYEQFF
CDR3nt: TGTGCCAGCGGGAGCACCTATGAGCAGTTCTTC
j_gene: TRBJ2-1
abundance: -
d_gene: -
v_gene: TRBV19

CDR3aa: CASSPAWTESNEQFF
CDR3nt: TGTGCCAGCTCACCGGCCTGGACAGAGTCAAATGAGCAGTTCTTC
j_gene: TRBJ2-1
abundance: -
d_gene: -
v_gene: TRBV18

CDR3aa: CASSPGLAGGTDTQYF
CDR3nt: TGTGCCAGCAGCCCGGGACTAGCGGGAGGCACAGATACGCAGTATTTT
j_gene: TRBJ2-3
abundance: -
d_gene: TRBD2
v_gene: TRBV5-4

CDR3aa: CASSPTSGGRGEQYF
CDR3nt: TGTGCCAGTAGTCCTACTAGCGGGGGCCGCGGTGAGCAGTACTTC
j_gene: TRBJ2-7
abundance: -
d_gene: TRBD2
v_gene: TRBV19

CDR3aa: CASSTPQGFGGYTF
CDR3nt: TGTGCCAGCAGTACCCCCCAGGGGTTTGGTGGCTACACCTTC
j_gene: TRBJ1-2
abundance: -
d_gene: -
v_gene: TRBV28

CDR3aa: CASMGQGRAGEQYF
CDR3nt: TGCGCCAGCATGGGGCAGGGGCGCGCGGGGGAGCAGTACTTC
j_gene: TRBJ2-7
abundance: -
d_gene: -
v_gene: TRBV5-1

CDR3aa: CAISETQQGAREQYF
CDR3nt: TGTGCCATCAGTGAGACTCAACAGGGGGCGCGTGAGCAGTACTTC
j_gene: TRBJ2-7
abundance: once
d_gene: TRBD1
v_gene: TRBV10-3

CDR3aa: CAWSPAGGRYNEQFF
CDR3nt: TGTGCCTGGAGCCCAGCGGGGGGCCGTTACAATGAGCAGTTCTTC
j_gene: TRBJ2-1
abundance: once
d_gene: TRBD2
v_gene: TRBV30

CDR3aa: CASSRTENYGYTF
CDR3nt: TGTGCCAGTAGTAGGACAGAGAACTATGGCTACACCTTC
j_gene: TRBJ1-2
abundance: -
d_gene: -
v_gene: TRBV19

CDR3aa: CASSSAGGPVSYEQYF
CDR3nt: TGTGCCAGCAGTTCTGCGGGCGGACCCGTTTCCTACGAGCAGTACTTC
j_gene: TRBJ2-7
abundance: -
d_gene: -
v_gene: TRBV28

CDR3aa: CASSYWRTGGTDTQYF
CDR3nt: TGTGCCAGCAGTTACTGGCGGACAGGGGGGACAGATACGCAGTATTTT
j_gene: TRBJ2-3
abundance: once
d_gene: TRBD1
v_gene: TRBV6-6

CDR3aa: CASGPTEEQYF
CDR3nt: TGTGCCAGCGGCCCTACCGAGGAGCAGTACTTC
j_gene: TRBJ2-7
abundance: -
d_gene: -
v_gene: TRBV7-2

CDR3aa: CASTDRGLPLANYGYTF
CDR3nt: TGTGCCAGCACGGACAGGGGGCTCCCTTTAGCTAACTATGGCTACACCTTC
j_gene: TRBJ1-2
abundance: -
d_gene: TRBD1
v_gene: TRBV6-4

CDR3aa: CAILGPVGYTF
CDR3nt: TGTGCCATCCTGGGGCCAGTTGGCTACACCTTC
j_gene: TRBJ1-2
abundance: -
d_gene: -
v_gene: TRBV2

CDR3aa: CAISESGQGYEQYF
CDR3nt: TGTGCCATCAGTGAGTCGGGACAGGGGTACGAGCAGTACTTC
j_gene: TRBJ2-7
abundance: -
d_gene: TRBD1
v_gene: TRBV10-3

CDR3aa: CASSFNRGSSGNTIYF
CDR3nt: TGTGCCAGCAGTTTTAACAGGGGAAGCTCTGGAAACACCATATATTTT
j_gene: TRBJ1-3
abundance: -
d_gene: TRBD1
v_gene: TRBV5-5

CDR3aa: CASSYGTAYEQYF
CDR3nt: TGCGCCAGCAGCTACGGGACAGCCTACGAGCAGTACTTC
j_gene: TRBJ2-7
abundance: once
d_gene: TRBD1
v_gene: TRBV5-1

CDR3aa: CASSPRTSGRASSYNEQFF
CDR3nt: TGTGCCAGCAGCCCCCGGACTAGCGGGAGGGCGTCCTCCTACAATGAGCAGTTCTTC
j_gene: TRBJ2-1
abundance: -
d_gene: TRBD2
v_gene: TRBV7-9

CDR3aa: CASSLGTGVYEQYF
CDR3nt: TGTGCCAGCAGCTTAGGGACAGGGGTTTACGAGCAGTACTTC
j_gene: TRBJ2-7
abundance: -
d_gene: TRBD1
v_gene: TRBV7-2

CDR3aa: CASSPSTGYGTEAFF
CDR3nt: TGTGCCAGCAGTCCCTCGACAGGGTACGGGACTGAAGCTTTCTTT
j_gene: TRBJ1-1
abundance: -
d_gene: TRBD1
v_gene: TRBV27

CDR3aa: CASSQQEWHVNTEAFF
CDR3nt: TGTGCCAGCAGCCAACAGGAATGGCACGTGAACACTGAAGCTTTCTTT
j_gene: TRBJ1-1
abundance: many
d_gene: -
v_gene: TRBV13

CDR3aa: CASSRLDPSGEQYF
CDR3nt: TGTGCCAGCAGCCGTCTTGACCCATCGGGAGAGCAGTACTTC
j_gene: TRBJ2-7
abundance: -
d_gene: -
v_gene: TRBV7-9

CDR3aa: CASSLTSFNEQFF
CDR3nt: TGTGCCAGCAGCCTTACTAGCTTCAATGAGCAGTTCTTC
j_gene: TRBJ2-1
abundance: -
d_gene: -
v_gene: TRBV5-4

CDR3aa: CASTGPPSGYTEAFF
CDR3nt: TGTGCCTCCACCGGGCCGCCCAGTGGATATACTGAAGCTTTCTTT
j_gene: TRBJ1-1
abundance: -
d_gene: -
v_gene: TRBV30

CDR3aa: CASSLSPGGAEQYF
CDR3nt: TGTGCCAGCAGCTTAAGTCCAGGGGGCGCCGAGCAGTACTTC
j_gene: TRBJ2-7
abundance: -
d_gene: TRBD1
v_gene: TRBV7-9

CDR3aa: CSVDSGLGGYTF
CDR3nt: TGCAGCGTAGATTCAGGGTTGGGGGGCTACACCTTC
j_gene: TRBJ1-2
abundance: -
d_gene: -
v_gene: TRBV29-1

CDR3aa: CASSLGWGADTEAFF
CDR3nt: TGCGCCAGCAGCTTGGGATGGGGGGCGGACACTGAAGCTTTCTTT
j_gene: TRBJ1-1
abundance: -
d_gene: -
v_gene: TRBV5-1

CDR3aa: CASSLEAGEGNTQYF
CDR3nt: TGTGCCAGCAGCTTAGAGGCGGGAGAGGGAAATACGCAGTATTTT
j_gene: TRBJ2-3
abundance: -
d_gene: TRBD2
v_gene: TRBV7-2

CDR3aa: CASSFGGHMNTEAFF
CDR3nt: TGTGCCAGCAGCTTCGGGGGGCATATGAACACTGAAGCTTTCTTT
j_gene: TRBJ1-1
abundance: few
d_gene: -
v_gene: TRBV7-6

CDR3aa: CASSLASGQKAQPQHF
CDR3nt: TGTGCCAGCAGCTTAGCGTCGGGGCAAAAGGCTCAGCCCCAGCATTTT
j_gene: TRBJ1-5
abundance: -
d_gene: -
v_gene: TRBV7-2

CDR3aa: CASSLGDRGIPYEQYF
CDR3nt: TGTGCCAGCAGCTTAGGGGACAGAGGAATTCCCTACGAGCAGTACTTC
j_gene: TRBJ2-7
abundance: -
d_gene: TRBD1
v_gene: TRBV7-9

CDR3aa: CASSAERDTEAFF
CDR3nt: TGCGCCAGCAGCGCGGAGAGGGACACTGAAGCTTTCTTT
j_gene: TRBJ1-1
abundance: -
d_gene: -
v_gene: TRBV5-1

CDR3aa: CASSIGDLSTDTQYF
CDR3nt: TGTGCCAGTAGTATAGGGGACCTCAGCACAGATACGCAGTATTTT
j_gene: TRBJ2-3
abundance: -
d_gene: -
v_gene: TRBV19

CDR3aa: CASSSSTSGGGSYNEQFF
CDR3nt: TGCGCCAGCAGCTCCTCGACTAGCGGGGGCGGCTCCTACAATGAGCAGTTCTTC
j_gene: TRBJ2-1
abundance: -
d_gene: TRBD2
v_gene: TRBV5-1

CDR3aa: CASRLGDTEAFF
CDR3nt: TGTGCCAGTCGGTTGGGGGACACTGAAGCTTTCTTT
j_gene: TRBJ1-1
abundance: few
d_gene: -
v_gene: TRBV19

CDR3aa: CASSDPGSYNEQFF
CDR3nt: TGTGCCAGCAGCGACCCCGGCTCCTACAATGAGCAGTTCTTC
j_gene: TRBJ2-1
abundance: -
d_gene: -
v_gene: TRBV2